Each of the 27 T cell receptor beta chains below was sequenced from the same sample in a study of blood T cells in healthy people across ages. The second PCR ran about 6 to 11 cycles with a sample-barcoded 5' primer and J-beta primers. TCRdb analysed the 5' RACE reads with MiXCR anew, one entry per CDR3 protein. The data contain roughly 500,000 distinct CDR3 sequences, 27% of them singletons. The sample comprised blood. These receptor sequences come from a woman aged 70-85 years in good health.

The genes are TRBV2 and TRBJ2-5, with TRBD1 as a possible D gene (5 bases). CDR3 length: 15 residues. The germline gives CDR1 SNHLY, CDR2 FYNNEI. Trimming pared 4 bases from V and 5 bases from J, leaving 17 bases between. CDR3 loop: CASSGTTARRETQYF. CDR3 bases: TGTGCCAGCAGTGGGACGACAGCCCGCCGGGAGACCCAGTACTTC.

This clonotype was counted between two and nine times. This chain uses TRBV29-1 with TRBJ1-5, with 7 nucleotides matching TRBD1. Germline CDR1 SQVTM, CDR2 ANQGSEA. This CDR3 is 12 amino acids long. V lost 4 bases and J lost 5; bases outside the gene matches: 2. CDR3 sequence: CSVGTGDQPQHF. CDR3 coding DNA: TGCAGCGTTGGTACAGGGGATCAGCCCCAGCATTTT.

This clonotype was counted a few times. This chain uses TRBV4-2 with TRBJ2-3; TRBD2 matches at 7 bases. The germline V gene encodes CDR1 LGHNA and CDR2 YNFKEQ. Trimming at V came to 1 base and at J to 7 bases, leaving 11 bases not matched to a gene. This CDR3 spans 16 amino acids. The CDR3 coding sequence is TGTGCCAGCAGCCAAGCCCGTGGACTAGGGCGGCATACGCAGTATTTT. It is translated as CASSQARGLGRHTQYF.

The chain couples TRBV5-1 to TRBJ2-1; D is possibly TRBD2 (6 bases). This CDR3 comprises 16 residues. Between the trimmed V and J ends, which lost 1 base and 6 bases, there was a span of 17 bases. CDR1 and CDR2 from the germline V gene are SGHRS and YFSETQ. In DNA form, the CDR3 reads TGCGCCAGCAGCTTGAGGGCAAGAGCGGGCTCCAATGAGCAGTTCTTC. Translating gives CASSLRARAGSNEQFF.

The gene calls are TRBV4-1 and TRBJ1-1; no clear D gene. CDR1 and CDR2 from the germline V gene are MGHRA and YSYEKL. The length of the CDR3 is 15 residues. Trimming left V 1 base short and J 1 base short, with 10 bases between. This CDR3 reads CASSQGAGANTEAFF. The CDR3 DNA sequence: TGCGCCAGCAGCCAAGGGGCAGGAGCGAACACTGAAGCTTTCTTT.

J is TRBJ2-3 and V is TRBV20-1; 7 positions match TRBD2. CDR3 length equals 15 residues. J gave up 0 bases and V 3 bases, and 6 bases lay outside the gene matches. In germline, CDR1 is DFQATT, CDR2 SNEGSKA (reference sequence). CDR3 bases: TGCAGTGCTAGGGGCGGGGGAACTAGCACAGATACGCAGTATTTT. It encodes CSARGGGTSTDTQYF.

The V gene is TRBV3-1, the J gene TRBJ2-7; D unclear. The CDR3 contains 12 residues. CDR1 and CDR2 (germline): LGHDT, YNNKEL (reference sequence). V was trimmed by 5 bases and J by 3 bases, leaving 8 bases between them. The CDR3 reads CASSSTDYEQYF. The CDR3 DNA follows: TGTGCCAGCAGCAGTACAGACTACGAGCAGTACTTC.

This chain joins TRBV7-9 and TRBJ1-2, with 10 bases fitting TRBD1. Germline values: CDR1 SEHNR, CDR2 FQNEAQ (reference sequence). Trimming cost V 3 bases and J 6 bases; bases outside gene matches: 4. This CDR3 spans 14 amino acids. CDR3 in amino acids: CASSFPTGGDGYTF. The DNA for the CDR3 is TGTGCCAGCAGCTTCCCGACAGGGGGCGATGGCTACACCTTC.

J is TRBJ2-7 and V is TRBV29-1, with a possible D match to TRBD1 (6 bases). The V gene lost 1 base and the J gene lost 7 bases, with 17 bases spanning the gap. CDR3 length: 14 amino acids. Germline V CDR1 and CDR2: SQVTM, ANQGSEA. The CDR3 region has the DNA TGCAGCGTTGAAGTACAGGGTAATTCGAAAGAGCAGTACTTC. Translating it yields CSVEVQGNSKEQYF.

This clonotype was seen only a few times. V usage is TRBV5-1 and J usage is TRBJ2-2, with D possibly TRBD1 on 5 matching bases. Trimming left V 7 bases short and J 0 bases short, with 13 bases between. This CDR3 is 15 amino acids long. The V gene's germline CDR1 is SGHRS and CDR2 YFSETQ. CDR3 DNA: TGCGCCAGCCGCTCGACAGCCACGAACACCGGGGAGCTGTTTTTT. Translating it yields CASRSTATNTGELFF.

The V call is TRBV29-1, the J call TRBJ1-2, with unresolved D. The V gene lost 3 bases and the J gene lost 0 bases, with 11 bases spanning the gap. Germline-derived CDR1 and CDR2 are SQVTM and ANQGSEA. The CDR3 sequence is 14 residues long. The CDR3 region has the DNA TGCAGCGTTGAGCACGGAAATACTAACTATGGCTACACCTTC. Encoded protein: CSVEHGNTNYGYTF.

About this clonotype: One end of the junction varies from germline; a read error may be responsible. The genes are TRBV4-3 and TRBJ2-2; D possibly corresponds to TRBD2 (5 bases). The CDR3 consists of 15 residues. Germline V gives CDR1 LGHNA, CDR2 YSLEER. The CDR3 here is CASSQLGARTGELLF. CDR3 coding DNA: TGCGCCAGCAGCCAATTGGGAGCACGGACCGGGGAGCTGCTTTTT.

The J gene is TRBJ2-7, the V gene TRBV7-9, with TRBD2 matching over 10 bases. Trimming removed 7 bases from V and 0 bases from J; junction bases left unmatched: 0. From germline, CDR1 is SEHNR and CDR2 FQNEAQ (reference sequence). This CDR3 comprises 13 residues. The CDR3 sequence: CASTSGSSYEQYF. The CDR3 nucleotides are TGTGCCAGCACTAGCGGGAGCTCCTACGAGCAGTACTTC. Filled out from reference TRBV7-9 and TRBJ2-7, the complete variable domain reads DTGVSQNPRHKITKRGQNVTFRCDPISEHNRLYWYRQTLGQGPEFLTYFQNEAQLEKSRLLSDRFSAERPKGSFSTLEIQRTEQGDSAMYLCASTSGSSYEQYFGPGTRLTVT.

The chain links TRBV20-1 to TRBJ2-7; 9 bases are shared with TRBD1. CDR1 is DFQATT, CDR2 SNEGSKA, per germline (reference sequence). The CDR3 length is 14 residues. With V trimmed by 5 bases and J by 5 bases, 10 bases remained unmatched. CDR3 region: CSALAGTGLDEQYF. CDR3 DNA sequence: TGCAGTGCTCTGGCCGGGACAGGGCTCGACGAGCAGTACTTC.

The chain links TRBV7-3 to TRBJ2-1; 9 bases fit TRBD2. The CDR3 spans 16 residues. Germline CDR1 SGHTA, CDR2 FQGTGA. V lost 1 base and J lost 6; bases outside the gene matches: 7. For the CDR3, the DNA is TGTGCCAGCAGCTTAAGGGGCGCGGGAGGGTCCAATGAGCAGTTCTTC. This sequence encodes CASSLRGAGGSNEQFF.

This clonotype was recorded a few times. The chain uses TRBV10-3 and TRBJ1-3, with TRBD1 identical over 7 bases. Trimming took 9 bases from V and 4 from J; bases not matched to a gene: 12. The germline gives CDR1 ENHRY, CDR2 SYGVKD. CDR3 length: 15 residues. Here the CDR3 DNA reads TGTGCCATTCACTCTGGAGGGGGCACAGGAAACACCATATATTTT. The encoded protein is CAIHSGGGTGNTIYF.

J is TRBJ1-1 and V is TRBV2, with a possible D match to TRBD1 (5 bases). CDR1 and CDR2 from the germline V gene are SNHLY and FYNNEI. The CDR3 spans 14 residues. Trimming stripped 8 bases from V and 5 bases from J, with 18 bases between. CDR3: CASSSVRGGTEAFF. The CDR3 DNA reads as TGTGCCAGCTCCTCGGTAAGGGGAGGGACTGAAGCTTTCTTT.

This clonotype was observed at least ten times. The chain uses TRBV9 and TRBJ2-1; D may be TRBD2 (5 bases). CDR3 length: 13 amino acids. Germline V CDR1 and CDR2: SGDLS, YYNGEE. The V gene lost 5 bases and the J gene lost 6 bases, with 12 bases spanning the gap. CDR3 bases: TGTGCCAGCAGTGCTAGCTCTTCCAATGAGCAGTTCTTC. Residues: CASSASSSNEQFF.

Only a few counts were recorded for this clonotype. The chain carries TRBV21-1 and TRBJ2-5; the DNA was not used to check the table's D call, TRBD1. TRBV21-1 is termed a pseudogene. CDR3 length equals 15 residues. CDR3 residues: CASSVRDRDPQEQYF. CDR3 nucleotide sequence: TGTGCCAGCAGCGTCCGGGACAGGGACCCCCAGGAGCAGTACTTC.

The chain's CDR3 is CASSLGPGLAEVAGELFF. Here the CDR3 DNA reads TGTGCCAGCAGCTTAGGGCCGGGACTAGCGGAAGTGGCCGGGGAGCTGTTTTTT. The gene calls are TRBV11-2 and TRBJ2-2; 11 bases are a match to TRBD2. V lost 1 base to trimming and J lost 6 bases; unmatched junction nucleotides: 10. The germline V gene has CDR1 SGHAT and CDR2 FQNNGV. The CDR3 is 18 residues long.

This clonotype appeared a few times. V gene TRBV9 combines with J gene TRBJ2-5, with 7 bases fitting TRBD1. The DNA end is a closer match to TRBJ2-7, so the J assignment may be wrong. The germline gives CDR1 SGDLS, CDR2 YYNGEE. CDR3 length: 14 amino acids. The DNA of the CDR3 is TGTGCCAGCAGCCCCACGACAGGGCCCTACGAGCAGTACTTC. Encoded protein: CASSPTTGPYEQYF.

The rearrangement joins TRBV20-1 to TRBJ2-3, with D uncertain. Trimming removed 3 bases from V and 1 base from J, with 11 bases in between. CDR1 and CDR2 (germline): DFQATT, SNEGSKA (reference sequence). The CDR3 totals 14 residues. The CDR3 sequence is CSARWLPGTDTQYF. Written as DNA, the CDR3 is TGCAGTGCTAGGTGGCTCCCCGGCACAGATACGCAGTATTTT.

This clonotype was seen ten or more times. J is TRBJ2-5 and V is TRBV5-1; TRBD2 might be the D (7 bases). With 0 bases removed from V and 1 base from J, the gap between germline ends came to 13 bases. Per the germline V gene, CDR1 is SGHRS and CDR2 is YFSETQ. The CDR3 length is 16 residues. The CDR3 sequence is CASSLEGGGRQETQYF. CDR3 DNA sequence: TGCGCCAGCAGCTTGGAGGGCGGGGGCCGCCAAGAGACCCAGTACTTC.

CDR3 coding DNA: TGTGCCAGCAGTGAAGAGAGGGATTACACTGAAGCTTTCTTT. As protein: CASSEERDYTEAFF. The rearrangement uses TRBV5-5 and TRBJ1-1; D uncertain. The CDR3 runs 14 residues. From germline, CDR1 is SGHKS and CDR2 YYEKEE (reference sequence). V gave up 5 bases and J gave up 3 bases, with 14 bases separating them.

This clonotype was counted only a few times. This chain connects TRBV20-1 to TRBJ2-1; 7 positions agree with TRBD2. V gave up 3 bases and J gave up 6 bases; unmatched junction bases: 2. Germline V gene data show CDR1 as DFQATT and CDR2 as SNEGSKA (reference sequence). This CDR3 has 12 amino acids. The CDR3 DNA sequence: TGCAGTGCTAGCGGGGGGTCCAATGAGCAGTTCTTC. Its protein product is CSASGGSNEQFF.

This chain uses TRBV11-3 with TRBJ2-7, with D uncertain. Germline V gives CDR1 SGHNT, CDR2 YENEEA. The CDR3 is 16 amino acids. V was cut by 1 base and J by 6 bases, with 19 bases left in between. The DNA of the CDR3 is TGTGCCAGCAGCTTAGGGAGCAGGATAGGCTACTCCGAGCAGTACTTC. This codes for CASSLGSRIGYSEQYF.

This rearrangement joins TRBV11-2 to TRBJ2-1; possible D gene TRBD1, 5 bases. From germline, CDR1 is SGHAT and CDR2 FQNNGV. The V and J ends lost 1 base and 15 bases respectively, with 13 bases between them. The CDR3 covers 12 residues. CDR3 bases: TGTGCCAGCAGCTTAGGGGGCCGGTTTCGGTTCTTC. Translating gives CASSLGGRFRFF.